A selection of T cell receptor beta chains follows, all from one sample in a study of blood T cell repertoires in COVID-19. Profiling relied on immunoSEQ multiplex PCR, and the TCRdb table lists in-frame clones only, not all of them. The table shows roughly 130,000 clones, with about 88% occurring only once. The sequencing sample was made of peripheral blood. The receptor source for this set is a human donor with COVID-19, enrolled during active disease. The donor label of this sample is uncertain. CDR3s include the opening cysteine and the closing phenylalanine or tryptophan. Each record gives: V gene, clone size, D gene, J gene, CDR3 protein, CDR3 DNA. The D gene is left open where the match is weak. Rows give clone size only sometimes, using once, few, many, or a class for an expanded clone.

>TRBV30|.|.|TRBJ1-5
CAWSLGPSNQPQHF
TGTGCCTGGAGTCTGGGGCCATCTAATCAGCCCCAGCATTTT
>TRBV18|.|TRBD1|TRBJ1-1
CASSSTGTGDTEAFF
TGTGCCAGCTCTTCAACCGGGACAGGGGACACTGAAGCTTTCTTT
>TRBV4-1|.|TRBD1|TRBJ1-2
CASSQPSGDRGVREYGYTF
TGCGCCAGCAGCCAGCCAAGTGGGGACAGGGGGGTAAGGGAATATGGCTACACCTTC
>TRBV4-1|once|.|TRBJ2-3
CASSLLSGPSTDTQYF
TGCGCCAGCAGCCTCCTCAGTGGGCCTAGCACAGATACGCAGTATTTT
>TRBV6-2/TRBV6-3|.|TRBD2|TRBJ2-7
CASSPGGADIYEQYF
TGTGCCAGCAGTCCGGGGGGGGCGGATATATACGAGCAGTACTTC
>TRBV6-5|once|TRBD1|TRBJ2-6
CATKLGQSGANVLTF
TGTGCCACCAAATTGGGACAGTCTGGGGCCAACGTCCTGACTTTC
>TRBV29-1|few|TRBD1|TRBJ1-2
CSVVGGNYGYTF
TGCAGCGTTGTAGGGGGCAACTATGGCTACACCTTC
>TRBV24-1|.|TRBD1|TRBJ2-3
CATSDADRAGDTDTQYF
TGTGCCACCAGTGATGCCGACAGGGCAGGGGACACAGATACGCAGTATTTT
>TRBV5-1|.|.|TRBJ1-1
CASSLSPRNTEAFF
TGCGCCAGCAGCTTGTCCCCCCGGAACACTGAAGCTTTCTTT
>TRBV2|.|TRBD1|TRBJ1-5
CASSGLIQGPLKPQHF
TGTGCCAGCAGTGGACTGATACAGGGGCCCTTAAAGCCCCAGCATTTT
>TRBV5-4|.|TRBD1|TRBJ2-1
CASSRRQGATNEQFF
TGTGCCAGCAGCCGTCGACAGGGGGCTACTAATGAGCAGTTCTTC
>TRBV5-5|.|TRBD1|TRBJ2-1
CASSFWRMGQGGDEQFF
TGTGCCAGCAGCTTTTGGAGAATGGGACAGGGAGGCGATGAGCAGTTCTTC
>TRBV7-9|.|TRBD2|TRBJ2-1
CASSPSGRGNEQFF
TGTGCCAGCAGCCCTAGCGGGAGAGGCAATGAGCAGTTCTTC
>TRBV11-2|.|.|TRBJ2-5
CASSQYLAGGETQYF
TGTGCCAGCAGCCAGTACCTAGCCGGGGGAGAGACCCAGTACTTC
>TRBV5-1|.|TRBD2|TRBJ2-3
CASSTPSSGGTDTQYF
TGCGCCAGCAGCACCCCTTCTAGCGGGGGCACAGATACGCAGTATTTT
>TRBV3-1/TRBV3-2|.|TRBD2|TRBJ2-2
CASSHGGLAGGRGPGELFF
TGTGCCAGCAGCCATGGGGGACTAGCGGGGGGCAGAGGTCCCGGGGAGCTGTTTTTT
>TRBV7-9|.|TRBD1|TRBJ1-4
CASRGTGVEKLFF
TGTGCCAGCCGCGGGACAGGGGTTGAAAAACTGTTTTTT
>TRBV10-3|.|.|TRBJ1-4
CAIRDPAATNEKLFF
TGTGCCATCCGGGATCCGGCTGCAACTAATGAAAAACTGTTTTTT
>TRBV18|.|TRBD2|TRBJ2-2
CASSPPSGGNTGELFF
TGTGCCAGCTCACCACCGAGCGGGGGGAACACCGGGGAGCTGTTTTTT
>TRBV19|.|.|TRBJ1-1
CASSIRRGTEAFF
TGTGCCAGTAGTATACGCAGGGGCACTGAAGCTTTCTTT
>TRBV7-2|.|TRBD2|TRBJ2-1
CASSLQLASSSYNEQFF
TGTGCCAGCAGCTTGCAACTAGCGTCGAGCTCCTACAATGAGCAGTTCTTC
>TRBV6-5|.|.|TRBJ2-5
CASMRGLQETQYF
TGTGCCAGCATGCGGGGGCTCCAAGAGACCCAGTACTTC
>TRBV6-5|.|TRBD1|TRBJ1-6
CAVSDRAYSPLHF
TGTGCCGTCTCGGACAGGGCATATTCACCCCTCCACTTT
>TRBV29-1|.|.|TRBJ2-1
CSGGRPSPYNEQFF
TGCAGCGGAGGGAGGCCTTCCCCTTACAATGAGCAGTTCTTC
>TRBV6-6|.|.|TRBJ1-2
CASSYSSGSYGYTF
TGTGCCAGCAGTTACTCCTCCGGGTCCTATGGCTACACCTTC
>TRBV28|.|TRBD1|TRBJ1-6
CAVQGSGSPLHF
TGTGCCGTACAGGGGTCAGGTTCACCCCTCCACTTT
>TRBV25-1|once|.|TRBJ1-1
CASSGIKGRTAAEAFF
TGTGCCAGCAGTGGAATCAAAGGGCGGACAGCCGCTGAAGCTTTCTTT
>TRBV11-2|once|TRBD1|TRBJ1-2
CASSFPPGTDLIYGYTF
TGTGCCAGCAGCTTCCCCCCCGGGACAGACCTCATCTATGGCTACACCTTC
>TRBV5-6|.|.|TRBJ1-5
CASSLMDTGTNQPQHF
TGTGCCAGCAGCTTAATGGACACCGGAACCAATCAGCCCCAGCATTTT
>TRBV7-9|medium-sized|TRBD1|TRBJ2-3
CASSLAVKTGEGSDTQYF
TGTGCCAGCAGCTTAGCTGTGAAGACAGGGGAAGGTTCAGATACGCAGTATTTT
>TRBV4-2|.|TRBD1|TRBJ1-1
CASSQGGQDRVTEAFF
TGTGCCAGCAGCCAAGGGGGCCAAGACAGGGTTACTGAAGCTTTCTTT
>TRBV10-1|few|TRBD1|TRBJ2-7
CASSGSGTGNQYF
TGCGCCAGCAGTGGATCCGGGACAGGGAACCAGTACTTC
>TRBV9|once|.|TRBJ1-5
CASSVPQPRTDDTSSNQPQHF
TGTGCCAGCAGCGTGCCTCAACCCCGGACAGACGATACAAGTAGCAATCAGCCCCAGCATTTT